This TCR beta chain was sequenced during a study of cytomegalovirus exposure and HLA in healthy donors. The length of the CDR3 is 15 residues. CDR1 and CDR2 from the germline V gene are SGDLS and YYNGEE. Trimming stripped 0 bases from V and 4 bases from J, with 13 bases between. A multiplex PCR was run with 60 Vbeta primers and 13 Jbeta primers. The assay was immunoSEQ multiplex PCR, and TCRdb's table has in-frame clones only and misses some. This table holds about 130,000 clones, roughly four fifths found once. The sample comprised PBMCs. The sequence came from a boy aged 2 to 10 in good health and CMV-seronegative. This chain links TRBV9 with TRBJ1-1; possible D gene TRBD1, 5 bases. As DNA, the CDR3 is TGTGCCAGCAGCGTAGGAGGGACTTCGCGCACTGAAGCTTTCTTT. This translates into CASSVGGTSRTEAFF.